This T cell receptor beta chain was recorded in a study of T cell responses to AZD1222 COVID-19 vaccine. Here immunoSEQ multiplex PCR was the method, and the copy in TCRdb shows in-frame clones only, minus some. The sample shows under 150,000 clones, roughly 90% of them seen only once. Study-wide results and limits: Donors skewed white British and female; clonal diversity was possibly underestimated. Reports indicate that nearly half of spike-specific TCRs are directed at unmutated variant regions. Once two AZD1222 doses were given, Spike-specific TCR breadth and depth went up.

To note about this clone: What it binds is unknown.

The TCR comes from an adult in good health. Material: peripheral blood, obtained on day 0 of MenACWY control vaccination.

The CDR3: CASSQDEGLAGSEQYF. For the CDR3, the DNA is TGCGCCAGCAGCCAAGATGAGGGACTAGCGGGAAGCGAGCAGTACTTC. V and J are TRBV4-1 and TRBJ2-7, with 13 bases identical to TRBD2. The CDR3 loop spans 16 amino acids. V trimming: 0 bases; J trimming: 6 bases; junction bases outside the gene matches: 5. In germline, CDR1 is MGHRA, CDR2 YSYEKL.